This T cell receptor (beta chain) was recorded in a study of cytomegalovirus exposure and HLA in healthy donors. Whole-study findings and limits: Rarity marked most TCR sequences, yet some public TCRs occurred in many donors.

This clone occurred many times. The target antigen is unknown. Some clones are missing from TCRdb's copy, which holds only in-frame ones; the method was immunoSEQ multiplex PCR. The data hold around 200,000 clones, with about four fifths observed a single time. The TCR originated in a woman between 18 and 29 years old in good health and CMV-seropositive. Sequencing input: PBMCs.

The CDR3 sequence: CASSSLDRERTGELFF. The DNA for the CDR3 is TGTGCCAGCAGCTCCCTCGACAGGGAGAGGACCGGGGAGCTGTTTTTT. V is TRBV7-8 and J is TRBJ2-2; 7 bases line up with TRBD1. J lost 5 bases, V lost 4 bases, and 10 bases had no gene match. CDR1 and CDR2 (germline): SGHVS, FQNEAQ. The CDR3 spans 16 residues.